This TCR beta chain originates from a study of cytomegalovirus exposure and HLA in healthy donors. The CDR3 has 12 residues. The V and J ends lost 7 bases and 6 bases respectively, with 10 bases between them. Germline V CDR1 and CDR2: MDHEN, SYDVKM. General observations from the study: A later analysis, which compared TCR beta chains of equal frequency, found the HLA-associated ones more clonally expanded.

Notes on this clone: Antigen unknown.

PCR involved 60 Vbeta and 13 Jbeta primers. Per the original data handling: An analysis performed later counted 72 million or so unique TCR beta chains (approximately 10 million of them shared). The method was immunoSEQ multiplex PCR; TCRdb's version includes in-frame clones alone and lacks a portion of them. V and J calls and clone size are as listed in that table; D and trimming were resolved from the DNA. The repertoire has about 190,000 clones, around 81% of them found once; the top ten carry roughly 2%. The rearrangement uses TRBV28 and TRBJ1-5; no reliable D call. Sample: PBMCs. The source is a woman aged 18-35 years in good health and CMV-seropositive. The CDR3 spells CASTQAGQPQHF. CDR3 DNA: TGTGCCAGCACCCAAGCGGGTCAGCCCCAGCATTTT.